This note documents a single T cell receptor (beta chain) sequence. The data derive from a study of CD8 T cells in Susac syndrome. The V gene's germline CDR1 is LGHNA and CDR2 YNFKEQ. V was clipped by 0 bases and J by 5 bases, with 5 bases between them. The CDR3 runs to 13 residues. With random hexamers, 0.5 to 1 ug RNA was reverse transcribed. TCRdb used MiXCR to reprocess the immunoSEQ multiplex PCR reads, holding one entry per CDR3 protein. The sample yields some 300,000 distinct CDR3 sequences, around 89% seen once. This TCR came from a human donor with multiple sclerosis. The V and J genes are TRBV4-2 and TRBJ2-1; the D is unclear. Sequences were obtained from CD8+ T cells from PBMCs. The CDR3 loop is CASSQDEHNEQFF. The CDR3 coding sequence is TGTGCCAGCAGCCAAGATGAACACAATGAGCAGTTCTTC.